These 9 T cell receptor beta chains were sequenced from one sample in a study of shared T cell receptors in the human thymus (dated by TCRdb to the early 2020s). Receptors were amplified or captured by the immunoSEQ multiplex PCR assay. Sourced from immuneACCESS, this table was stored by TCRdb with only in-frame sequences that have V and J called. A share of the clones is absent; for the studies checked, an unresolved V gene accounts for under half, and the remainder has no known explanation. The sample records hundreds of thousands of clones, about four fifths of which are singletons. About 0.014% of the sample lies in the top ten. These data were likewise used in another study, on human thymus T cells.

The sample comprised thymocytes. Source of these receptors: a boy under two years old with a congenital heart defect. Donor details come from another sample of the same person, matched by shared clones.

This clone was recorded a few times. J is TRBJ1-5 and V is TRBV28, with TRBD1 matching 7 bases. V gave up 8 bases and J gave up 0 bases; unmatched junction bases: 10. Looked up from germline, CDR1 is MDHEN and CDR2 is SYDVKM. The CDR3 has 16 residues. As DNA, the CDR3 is TGTGCCAGCCCCTACCGACAGGGCGATAGCAATCAGCCCCAGCATTTT. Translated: CASPYRQGDSNQPQHF. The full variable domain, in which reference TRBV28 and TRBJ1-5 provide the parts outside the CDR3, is DVKVTQSSRYLVKRTGEKVFLECVQDMDHENMFWYRQDPGLGLRLIYFSYDVKMKEKGDIPEGYSVSREKKERFSLILESASTNQTSMYLCASPYRQGDSNQPQHFGDGTRLSIL.

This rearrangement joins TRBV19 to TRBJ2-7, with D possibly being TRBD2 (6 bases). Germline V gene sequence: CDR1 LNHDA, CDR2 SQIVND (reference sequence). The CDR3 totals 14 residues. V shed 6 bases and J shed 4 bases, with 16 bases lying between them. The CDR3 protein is CASRGSTRDYEQYF. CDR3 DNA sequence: TGTGCCAGTAGAGGATCGACGCGGGATTACGAGCAGTACTTC.

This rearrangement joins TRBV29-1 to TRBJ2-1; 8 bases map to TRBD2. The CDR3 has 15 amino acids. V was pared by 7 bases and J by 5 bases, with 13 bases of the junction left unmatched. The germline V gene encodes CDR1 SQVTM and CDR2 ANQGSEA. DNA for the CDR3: TGCAGCGCCTGGGTAATAGCGGGACCCGACAATGAGCAGTTCTTC. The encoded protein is CSAWVIAGPDNEQFF.

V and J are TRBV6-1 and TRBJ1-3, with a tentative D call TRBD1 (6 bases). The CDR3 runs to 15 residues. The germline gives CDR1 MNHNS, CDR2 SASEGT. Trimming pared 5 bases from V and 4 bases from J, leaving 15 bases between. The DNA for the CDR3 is TGTGCCAGCAGTCCCCAGGGGCGAAGGGGAAACACCATATATTTT. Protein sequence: CASSPQGRRGNTIYF.

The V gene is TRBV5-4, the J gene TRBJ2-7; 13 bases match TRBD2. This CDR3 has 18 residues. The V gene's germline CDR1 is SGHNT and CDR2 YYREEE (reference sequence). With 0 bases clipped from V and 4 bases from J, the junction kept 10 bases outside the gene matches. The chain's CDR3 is CASSLAGTSGKGLYEQYF. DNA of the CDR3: TGTGCCAGCAGCTTGGCTGGGACTAGCGGGAAAGGTTTGTACGAGCAGTACTTC.

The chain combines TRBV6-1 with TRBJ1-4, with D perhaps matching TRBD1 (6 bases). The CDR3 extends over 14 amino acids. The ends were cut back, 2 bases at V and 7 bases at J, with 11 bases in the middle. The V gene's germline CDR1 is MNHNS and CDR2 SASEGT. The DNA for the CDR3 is TGTGCCAGCAGTGAACTGGGGGCGGGTGAAAAACTGTTTTTT. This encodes CASSELGAGEKLFF.

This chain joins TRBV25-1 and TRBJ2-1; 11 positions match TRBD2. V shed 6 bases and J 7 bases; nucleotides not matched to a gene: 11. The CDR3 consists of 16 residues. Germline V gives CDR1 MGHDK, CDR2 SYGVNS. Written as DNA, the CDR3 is TGTGCCAGCAGGGGAGGGGTAGCGGGAGGGCCGAATGAGCAGTTCTTC. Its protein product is CASRGGVAGGPNEQFF.

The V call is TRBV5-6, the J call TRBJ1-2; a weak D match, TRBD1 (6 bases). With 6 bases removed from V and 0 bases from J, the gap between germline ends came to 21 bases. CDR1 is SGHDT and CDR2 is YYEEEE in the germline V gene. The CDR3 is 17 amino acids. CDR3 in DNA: TGTGCCAGCACCGTCCCGGGACACGGGGCCTCTAACTATGGCTACACCTTC. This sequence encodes CASTVPGHGASNYGYTF.

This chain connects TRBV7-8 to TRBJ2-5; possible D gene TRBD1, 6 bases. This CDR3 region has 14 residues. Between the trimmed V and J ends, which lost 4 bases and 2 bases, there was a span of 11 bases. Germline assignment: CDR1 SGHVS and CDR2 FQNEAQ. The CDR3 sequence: CASSSMTGQETQYF. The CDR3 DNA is TGTGCCAGCAGCTCCATGACAGGACAAGAGACCCAGTACTTC. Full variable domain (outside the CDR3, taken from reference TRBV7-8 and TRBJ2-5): GAGVSQSPRYKVAKRGQDVALRCDPISGHVSLFWYQQALGQGPEFLTYFQNEAQLDKSGLPSDRFFAERPEGSVSTLKIQRTQQEDSAVYLCASSSMTGQETQYFGPGTRLLVL.